This T cell receptor beta chain originates from a study of shared clonotypes between healthy human individuals. Regarding the study as a whole: Only a few donors were included, so the genetic and exposure-history diversity represented was limited. It was observed that approximately 5% of naive CD4 clonotypes were shared across several donors.

On this clone itself: Its antigen is undetermined.

Each CD8 memory set brought CD45RO+ cells together with CCR7-negative CD45RA+ TemRA cells. Under the authors' procedure: Owing to the provision of junction-only sequences devoid of quality scores by immunoSEQ, filtering differed. Some clones are missing from TCRdb's copy, which holds only in-frame ones; the method was immunoSEQ multiplex PCR. That table supplies the V and J calls and clone size; D and trimming were determined from the DNA. This sample carries around 320,000 clones, roughly 84% of them seen once, and the ten largest clones take roughly 17%. The sequence was obtained from a man between 18 and 29 years old in good health. Sample: memory CD8+ T cells sorted from blood. The subset was: CD45RO+ cells pooled with CCR7-negative TemRA cells.

CDR3 sequence (DNA): TGCGCCAGCAGCCAGCTAGAAGGGAAGTATGAGCAGTTCTTC. Translating gives CASSQLEGKYEQFF. The rearrangement links TRBV4-3 to TRBJ2-1; D unresolved. Germline V CDR1 and CDR2: LGHNA, YSLEER. V was trimmed by 3 bases and J by 8 bases, leaving 14 bases between them. This CDR3 is 14 amino acids long.